This TCR beta chain was found in a study of OX40 agonist ivuxolimab in advanced cancers. Study in general: Ivuxolimab, an agonistic anti-OX40 (CD134) antibody, was given to patients.

Trimming took off 5 bases at V and 5 bases at J, with 9 bases between the two ends. Germline-derived CDR1 and CDR2 are SGDLS and YYNGEE. The CDR3 consists of 12 residues. Assay: immunoSEQ multiplex PCR; the TCRdb copy retains only in-frame clones and omits some. The sample yields roughly 48,000 clones, 79% seen once. The TCR was taken from an adult with an advanced solid tumor such as melanoma, head and neck, liver or kidney cancer. Sequencing used CD4+ or CD8+ T cells sorted from blood, obtained in a trial of the OX40 agonist ivuxolimab. The V call is TRBV9, the J call TRBJ2-3, with D tentatively TRBD2 (5 bases). The CDR3 nucleotides are TGTGCCAGCAGAGGACTGGAAGATACGCAGTATTTT. This encodes CASRGLEDTQYF.